This TCR beta chain appears in the sequencing data of a study of CD8 T cells in ankylosing spondylitis. This clonotype was recorded at least ten times. Its antigen is not known. Study results and limitations: A CD8+ phenotype characterized the disease-linked clones, which were relatively rare in peripheral blood.

TCRdb independently ran MiXCR on the 5' RACE reads; one entry per CDR3 protein. This sample carries 130,000 or so distinct CDR3 sequences, roughly 7.3% of them seen once, and the ten largest clones take 12%. Trimming stripped 5 bases from V and 3 bases from J, with 9 bases between. The CDR3 is 12 residues long. Germline V gene data show CDR1 as DFQATT and CDR2 as SNEGSKA (reference sequence). This chain connects TRBV20-1 to TRBJ2-3; D is unclear. The specimen was blood, either unsorted or a sorted T cell fraction (not recorded which). The origin of this receptor is a male donor with ankylosing spondylitis or in good health (not recorded which). CDR3 sequence: CSASLPTDTQYF. CDR3 in DNA: TGCAGTGCTTCATTACCAACAGATACGCAGTATTTT.